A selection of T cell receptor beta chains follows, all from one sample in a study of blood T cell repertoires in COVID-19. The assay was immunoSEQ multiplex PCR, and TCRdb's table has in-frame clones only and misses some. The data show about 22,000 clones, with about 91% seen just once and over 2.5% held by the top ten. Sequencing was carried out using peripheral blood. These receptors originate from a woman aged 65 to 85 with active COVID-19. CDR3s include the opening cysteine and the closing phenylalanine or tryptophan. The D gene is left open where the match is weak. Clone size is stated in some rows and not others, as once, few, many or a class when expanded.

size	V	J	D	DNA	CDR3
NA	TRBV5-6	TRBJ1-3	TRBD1	TGTGCCAGCAGCAGACAGGGGTCGAGCTCTGGAAACACCATATATTTT	CASSRQGSSSGNTIYF
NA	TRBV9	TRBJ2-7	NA	TGTGCCAGCAGCGTAGGCGTAGGGGGCTACGAGCAGTACTTC	CASSVGVGGYEQYF
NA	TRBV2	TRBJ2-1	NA	TGTGCCAGCCAGGCCCCAAACTCCTACAATGAGCAGTTCTTC	CASQAPNSYNEQFF
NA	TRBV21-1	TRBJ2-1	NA	TGTGCCAGCAGCTCATACTCCCGACTAGCGGCCTCCTACAATGAGCAGTTCTTC	CASSSYSRLAASYNEQFF
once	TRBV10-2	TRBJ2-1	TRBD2	TGCGCCAGCAGCGGATGGCTACTAGCGGGAGAAAATGAGCAGTTCTTC	CASSGWLLAGENEQFF
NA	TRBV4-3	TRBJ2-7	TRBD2	TGCGCCAGCAGCCTGGGGGGCAGCGGGAGGTCTGACGAGCAGTACTTC	CASSLGGSGRSDEQYF
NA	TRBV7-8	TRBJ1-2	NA	TGTGCCAGCAGCTTAGCGAGGCGAGCTAACTATGGCTACACCTTC	CASSLARRANYGYTF
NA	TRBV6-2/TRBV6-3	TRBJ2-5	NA	TGTGCCAGCAGTTACAGACAGGCCTCTCAAGAGACCCAGTACTTC	CASSYRQASQETQYF
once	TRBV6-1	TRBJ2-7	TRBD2	TGTGCCAGCAGTGAAGCGGGGACTAGCGGGGCCTACGAGCAGTACTTC	CASSEAGTSGAYEQYF
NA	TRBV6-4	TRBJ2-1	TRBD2	TGTGCCAGCAGTGACTCGGTAGCGGGGCTAAATGAGCAGTTCTTC	CASSDSVAGLNEQFF
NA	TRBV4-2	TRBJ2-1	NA	TGTGCCAGCAGCCAAGATAGGGGACTTACCAGCTCCTACAATGAGCAGTTCTTC	CASSQDRGLTSSYNEQFF
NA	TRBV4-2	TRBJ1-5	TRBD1	TGTGCCAGCAGTCTGGACAGGGGGGATCAGCCCCAGCATTTT	CASSLDRGDQPQHF
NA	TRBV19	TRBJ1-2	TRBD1	TGTGCCAGTACCCGACAGGGGGATCCCTATACCCCTTATGGCTACACCTTC	CASTRQGDPYTPYGYTF
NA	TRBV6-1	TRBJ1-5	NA	TGTGCCAGCAGTGAAGCGGTCGGTCAGCCCCAGCATTTT	CASSEAVGQPQHF
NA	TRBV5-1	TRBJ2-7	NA	TGCGCCAGCAGCTTGGTTGCAGGCTCCTACGAGCAGTACTTC	CASSLVAGSYEQYF
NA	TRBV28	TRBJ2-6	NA	TGTGCCAGCAGTTTAGTTTACAGTGCTGGGGCCAACGTCCTGACTTTC	CASSLVYSAGANVLTF
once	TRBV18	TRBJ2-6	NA	TGTGCCAGCTCACCAGGGGCAGTCGGGGCCAACGTCCTGACTTTC	CASSPGAVGANVLTF
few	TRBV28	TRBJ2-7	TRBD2	TGTGCCAGCATGAACGGCGGGAGAACCTACGAGCAGTACTTC	CASMNGGRTYEQYF
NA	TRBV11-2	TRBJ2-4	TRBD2	TGTGCCAGCAGCGAACTATATACTAGCGGGACCGCCATTCAGTACTTC	CASSELYTSGTAIQYF
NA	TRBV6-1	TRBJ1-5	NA	TGTGCCAGCAGTGAAAGTCAGGGTTGGAATCAGCCCCAGCATTTT	CASSESQGWNQPQHF
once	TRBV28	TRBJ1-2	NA	TGTGCCAGCAGCCCAGGTCGAGCGGACTTCTATGGCTACACCTTC	CASSPGRADFYGYTF
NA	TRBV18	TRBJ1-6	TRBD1	TGTGCCAGCTCAGCGTTTGGGACAGTAAATTCACCCCTCCACTTT	CASSAFGTVNSPLHF
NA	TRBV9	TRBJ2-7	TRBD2	TGTGCCAGCAGCGTAGGGGCTAGCGGGAGGAGCTCCTACGAGCAGTACTTC	CASSVGASGRSSYEQYF
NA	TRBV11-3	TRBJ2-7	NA	TGTGCCAGCAGCTTAACAGGAATACAAACGTACGAGCAGTACTTC	CASSLTGIQTYEQYF
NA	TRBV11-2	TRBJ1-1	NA	TGTGCCAGCAGCTTACAGGGGTCGGACACTGAAGCTTTCTTT	CASSLQGSDTEAFF
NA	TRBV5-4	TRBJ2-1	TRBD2	TGTGCCAGCAGCTTGGCGACTAGCGGAACCTACAATGAGCAGTTCTTC	CASSLATSGTYNEQFF
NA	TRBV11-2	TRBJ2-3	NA	TGTGCCAGCAGCTTAGATAACGGGATAGATACGCAGTATTTT	CASSLDNGIDTQYF
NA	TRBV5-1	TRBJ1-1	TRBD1	TGCGCCAGCAGCTCCGGGACAGCTCTAATGAACACTGAAGCTTTCTTT	CASSSGTALMNTEAFF
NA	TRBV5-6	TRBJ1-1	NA	TGTGCCAGCAGCTTGGCAGGGCAGAACACTGAAGCTTTCTTT	CASSLAGQNTEAFF
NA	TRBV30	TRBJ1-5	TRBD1	TGTGCCTGGGGACAGGGTACCCTCAATCAGCCCCAGCATTTT	CAWGQGTLNQPQHF
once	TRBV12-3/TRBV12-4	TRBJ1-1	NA	TGTGCCAGCACCCAACCTATGAACACTGAAGCTTTCTTT	CASTQPMNTEAFF
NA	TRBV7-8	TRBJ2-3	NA	TGTGCCAGCAGCTCCAACACAGATACGCAGTATTTT	CASSSNTDTQYF
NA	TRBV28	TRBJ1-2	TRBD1	TGTGCCAGCAGATTGGCGGGACAGGGTAACTATGGCTACACCTTC	CASRLAGQGNYGYTF
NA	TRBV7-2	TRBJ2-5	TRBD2	TGTGCCAGCAGCCCGGAACCACCTATAGCGGGACAAGAGACCCAGTACTTC	CASSPEPPIAGQETQYF
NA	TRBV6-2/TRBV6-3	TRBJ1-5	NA	TGTGCCAGCAGTTCCAATAGAATTAAGTATAGCAATCAGCCCCAGCATTTT	CASSSNRIKYSNQPQHF
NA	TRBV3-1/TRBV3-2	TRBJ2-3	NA	TGTGCCAGCAGCCAATGGCAGAGCACAGATACGCAGTATTTT	CASSQWQSTDTQYF
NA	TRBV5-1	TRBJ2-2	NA	TGCGCCAGCAGCAGCAGGGGTAGCGGGGAGCTGTTTTTT	CASSSRGSGELFF
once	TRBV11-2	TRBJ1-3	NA	TGTGCCAGCAGCCGTCGTGAGTCCTCTGGAAACACCATATATTTT	CASSRRESSGNTIYF
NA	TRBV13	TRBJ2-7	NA	TGTGCCAGCAGCTTAGACGCAGGGCGTAACGAGCAGTACTTC	CASSLDAGRNEQYF
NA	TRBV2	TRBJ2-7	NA	TGTGCCAGCAGTGTACCCCCAGGGGCCCTACAGACGAAGCAGTACTTC	CASSVPPGALQTKQYF
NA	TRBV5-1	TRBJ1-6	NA	TGCGCCAGCATCCGGGACTCCCTGTCCGATTCACCCCTCCACTTT	CASIRDSLSDSPLHF
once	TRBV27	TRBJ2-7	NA	TGTGCCAGCAGTTTACTAGGCGACGAGCAGTACTTC	CASSLLGDEQYF
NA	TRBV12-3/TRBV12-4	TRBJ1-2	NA	TGTGCCAGCAGTTTACGGGGTGGGTATGGCTACACCTTC	CASSLRGGYGYTF
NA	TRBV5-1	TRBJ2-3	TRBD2	TGCGCCAGCAGCCCTAGACTAGCGGGAGGGTCAGATACGCAGTATTTT	CASSPRLAGGSDTQYF
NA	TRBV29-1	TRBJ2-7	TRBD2	TGCAGCGTTAGCGGTGGGGTAGCGGGAGGGGCCTACGAGCAGTACTTC	CSVSGGVAGGAYEQYF
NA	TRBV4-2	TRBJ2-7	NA	TGTGCCAGCAGCCAAGAGCTGGGGACTTTTGGAACCTACGAGCAGTACTTC	CASSQELGTFGTYEQYF
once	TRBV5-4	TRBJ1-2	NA	TGTGCCAGCAGGGTTACGGACTACTATGGCTACACCTTC	CASRVTDYYGYTF
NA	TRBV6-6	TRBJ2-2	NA	TGTGCCAGCAGTTACACCCCCTTCGGCGGGGAGCTGTTTTTT	CASSYTPFGGELFF
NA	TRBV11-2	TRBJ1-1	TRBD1	TGTGCCAGCAGCTTTGCAGGGGGTACTGAAGCTTTCTTT	CASSFAGGTEAFF
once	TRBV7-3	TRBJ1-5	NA	TGTGCCAGCAGCTTAGACCGAAGTAGCCCCCAGCATTTT	CASSLDRSSPQHF
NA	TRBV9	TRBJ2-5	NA	TGTGCCAGCAGCGGAGGGACTCTCCAAGAGACCCAGTACTTC	CASSGGTLQETQYF
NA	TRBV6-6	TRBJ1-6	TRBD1	TGTGCCAGCAAACCAACCGGGACAGCATATAATTCACCCCTCCACTTT	CASKPTGTAYNSPLHF
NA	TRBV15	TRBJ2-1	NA	TGTGCCACCAGCAGAGATCAGGACTTTTACAATGAGCAGTTCTTC	CATSRDQDFYNEQFF
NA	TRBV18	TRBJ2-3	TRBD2	TGTGCCAGCTCACCTCTAGCGGGAGCGGCATCAGATACGCAGTATTTT	CASSPLAGAASDTQYF
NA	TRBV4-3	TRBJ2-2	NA	TGCGCCAGCAGCCAAGATGCCGGGTACACCGGGGAGCTGTTTTTT	CASSQDAGYTGELFF
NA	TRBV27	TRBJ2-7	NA	TGTGCCAGCAGCTCCCCAGCAGCGGGCCCCTACGAGCAGTACTTC	CASSSPAAGPYEQYF
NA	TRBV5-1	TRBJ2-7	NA	TGCGCCAGCAGCCTCGGACAGTCCTACGAGCAGTACTTC	CASSLGQSYEQYF
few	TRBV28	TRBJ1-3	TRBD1	TGTGCCAGCAGTTTAGGGGGGACAGGCGGAAACACCATATATTTT	CASSLGGTGGNTIYF
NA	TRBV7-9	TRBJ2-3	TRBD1	TGTGCCAGCAGTTTCGGACAGGGGCCCTTGGATACGCAGTATTTT	CASSFGQGPLDTQYF